The present entry profiles one T cell receptor (beta chain) with its context. No antigen is known for it. Germline V gene data show CDR1 as MGHRA and CDR2 as YSYEKL. CDR3 length: 15 residues. The germline V and J ends were trimmed by 1 base and 1 base, with 10 bases remaining between them. The data were obtained in a study of shared clonotypes between healthy human individuals. CD45RO-negative, CCR7-selected cells formed the naive CD8 fraction, which excluded terminally differentiated effector memory CD45RA+ cells. Some clones are missing from TCRdb's copy, which holds only in-frame ones; the method was immunoSEQ multiplex PCR. The table lists millions of clones, 93% of them singletons. Study-wide results and limits: In several donors, around 5.5% of naive CD4 clonotypes appeared in common. Compared with clonotypes that all four donors shared, non-shared clonotypes had lower generation probabilities.

The chain combines TRBV4-1 with TRBJ1-1, with D unclear. This sequence was found in a young man in good health. Some clones in this sample may be carry-over from other donors' samples. Sequencing was performed on naive CD8+ T cells from PBMCs. This CDR3 is CASSQAAGRNTEAFF. The CDR3 DNA sequence: TGCGCCAGCAGCCAAGCAGCAGGCCGGAACACTGAAGCTTTCTTT.